The entry that follows covers one TCR beta chain sequence. The antigen it recognizes is unknown. Base qualities are not recorded, but no much larger clone differs from it by a single base. The library was built by means of the immunoSEQ multiplex PCR assay. For the multiplex PCR, a mixture combining 60 forward primers for TCR Vbeta segments and 13 reverse primers for TCR Jbeta segments was used. The CDR3 region of rearranged TCR beta genes was amplified from genomic DNA by a multiplex PCR assay. Amplified TCR beta libraries were sequenced as 87-base-pair reads on the Illumina HiSeq System. The paper's processing steps were these. A later analysis tallied around 80 million unique TCR beta chains across the 666 repertoires, and approximately 9.9 million of those chains were shared by two or more donors. Raw reads were error-corrected and collapsed into unique sequences by a nearest-neighbor algorithm in which closely related sequences were merged to remove PCR and sequencing errors. Alignment of CDR3 sequences to IMGT reference sequences was used to assign V, D and J gene segments. Each retained sequence needed at least a six-nucleotide match to both a V gene segment and a J gene segment. A rearrangement was called productive if the CDR3 had no stop codons and remained in frame with V and J, and every other rearrangement was called non-productive. Following IMGT convention, CDR3 was defined as the stretch from the second conserved V-encoded cysteine to the conserved J-encoded phenylalanine. Sequences without an unambiguous match to a single V gene segment were excluded from the earlier analysis of 450 to 750 of the donors. An earlier analysis of approximately 590 of the donors classified V segments as functional when productive rearrangements were above 56.7% and as segregating when the standard deviation between donors was above 5%. A statistical classification framework was built for diagnosing cytomegalovirus status from the catalog of TCR beta chain sequences. A later analysis assigned V and J genes by comparing TCR nucleotide sequences with IMGT/GENE-DB human TR gene sequences. In a later analysis, CDR3 sequences and most-parsimonious VDJ recombination scenarios were assigned using the TCRdist pipeline. In a later analysis, each TCR beta chain was defined by its CDR3 amino acid sequence together with its V-gene family, and reads lacking a unique V-gene family were excluded. In a later analysis, 450 to 600 highly shared, low-generation-probability nucleotide sequences were removed to address suspected cross-contamination and a sequencing artifact. In a later analysis, a clonal expansion index for each public chain was calculated from normalized within-repertoire ranks of inferred template counts. A later analysis computed generation probabilities with a VDJ recombination model fitted to out-of-frame rearrangements, and checked the results against IGoR. In a later analysis, TCR-TCR, TCR-HLA and TCR-CMV co-occurrence was scored with hypergeometric tests, and a repertoire-size bias correction was applied to TCR pairs. In a later analysis, false discovery rates were estimated by permuting HLA or CMV assignments 20 times. In a later analysis, co-occurring TCRs were grouped with DBSCAN, and TCRdist sequence similarity was added when clustering was performed within HLA-allele-positive subsets. Co-occurrence clustering excluded repertoires with fewer than 30,000 or more than 120,000 public chains, plus five with anomalous nucleotide sharing. Drawn from immuneACCESS, this table holds only the in-frame rearrangements with V and J called that TCRdb kept. Clones are partly lost; checked studies trace under half to an unresolved V gene and leave the rest unexplained. That table gives V, J and clone size, and the DNA gave D and trimming. The sample table lists 180,000 or so clones, roughly 8.7% of them with a count of one. The ten largest clones capture 1% to 1.5% of the sample.

The sample originates from a study of cytomegalovirus exposure and HLA in healthy donors (dated by TCRdb to the late 2010s). About the investigation overall: An earlier analysis of roughly 500 of the donors reported 250 to 300 Gb of sequence data and 117 million unique TCR beta sequences from roughly 180 million T cells. An early release covering around 630 HLA-typed donors comprised about 300 gigabases of sequencing data and around 85 million unique TCR sequences. Of the roughly 410 genotyped donors, 81% were placed in the genetic ancestry cluster associated with self-reported Caucasian donors. The aim of the study was to test whether cataloging public T cell receptors could identify signatures of past pathogen exposure. The T cell repertoires of roughly 660 subjects were profiled by immunosequencing and related to cytomegalovirus serostatus. Besides the first cohort of 500 to 700 subjects, a separate validation cohort made up of roughly 120 different subjects was used. High-throughput TCR immunosequencing, statistical association of individual TCRs with disease status, and machine learning were combined to predict cytomegalovirus infection status. A later analysis re-analyzed previously published TCR beta repertoires from hundreds of donors and added high-resolution HLA genotyping to study TCR occurrence patterns. In the later analysis, no new phenotypic data were used to find candidate immune exposures; instead, reliance was placed on TCR beta sequences and their occurrence across donors. An earlier analysis of 587 of the donors used high-throughput TCR beta sequencing to judge whether each TCR beta V gene segment behaved as functional or pseudogenic. Donor age, sex, ethnicity and CMV serostatus were compiled alongside the repertoire data. A later genetic analysis used genome-wide SNP genotypes for about 65% of the 666 donors, treating that subset as a discovery cohort. All discovery cohort repertoires had been generated using a single sequencing platform. HLA typing covered class I and class II loci at four-digit resolution. The number of typed donors differed by locus: about 620-640 for A, B, C, DRB1 and DQB1; roughly 510 for DQA1; around 580 for DPA1; and about 450 for DPB1. Roughly 5 DR-DQ haplotypes were handled as single units for association and clustering, since linkage in the cohort was strong. On average, roughly 250,000 unique TCR beta nucleotide sequences were sequenced per donor among about 400 genotyped donors of the cohort, with around 19% of those sequences being non-productive.

The cohort comprised 666 healthy bone marrow donors. At the time of sampling, all cohort members were nominally healthy, though unrecorded immune exposures were likely present. The donor was CMV seropositive and was included in the group of 250 to 300 seropositive cohort members. Every donor gave a peripheral blood sample, and the peripheral blood mononuclear cells from that sample were used for TCR beta sequencing. The Qiagen DNeasy Blood Extraction Kit was used to extract genomic DNA from the blood cell samples. Sequences SGHVS (CDR1) and FNYEAQ (CDR2) are obtained from the germline V gene. A distance of 15 bases separates the germline ends of V and J, which lose 5 bases and 8 bases respectively. The CDR3 goes from the cysteine to the phenylalanine over 13 residues. The DNA shown is the 39-base CDR3, in frame from base 1. Results the study describes overall, beyond this receptor: Because counts were too low, seventeen rarely observed V segments, including chromosome 9 orphons, were excluded from the earlier analysis of about 500 of the donors. In a later genetic analysis, a missense DCLRE1C variant was associated with V-gene and J-gene trimming of TCR beta chains, and the association was replicated in an independent cohort. The only immune exposure information available for the cohort was CMV serostatus. Linkage disequilibrium might explain the correlated functional status among segregating V segments, but an unknown experimental factor could not be excluded. A later analysis found that most CMV-associated TCR beta chains appeared HLA-restricted, with HLA associations seemingly driven largely by CMV exposure. Compared with equally common non-associated chains, HLA-associated TCR beta chains in a later analysis were more clonally expanded and had lower generation probabilities. Roughly uniform sequencing depth across donors was assumed in presence/absence analyses, although this assumption may not hold. In an earlier analysis of around 600 of the donors, most TCR beta V segments appeared in productive rearrangements about 90% or about 30% of the time, broadly matching IMGT annotations. Some IMGT-functional V segments, including TRBV6-2 and TRBV6-3, could not be distinguished by the 87-base-pair reads and were therefore excluded. Specific HLA alleles were associated with over 15,000 TCR beta sequences at a false discovery rate of 0.05 in a later analysis. HLA typing was unavailable for some donors at each locus, so association tests used only the typed subset. Strong co-occurrence of HLA alleles, especially DR and DQ, made assigning TCR associations to individual alleles difficult. While some public TCRs were present in many individuals, most TCR sequences turned up only very rarely across donors. A later analysis found that TCR association rates varied across HLA loci, with DRB1 alleles showing the most associated TCRs and HLA-C alleles the fewest. Only TCR beta chains were sequenced in this cohort, and the absence of alpha or paired-chain data limited detectable features. A group of highly shared sequence variants was considered likely to be a technical artifact of the sequencing pipeline. A further reported finding was that TCR beta sequences accurately predicted the HLA-A and HLA-B alleles for most subjects in the first cohort. A total of about 150 TCR beta chains were listed by the study as associated with cytomegalovirus. According to the authors, the approach could potentially be generalized to other disease states and immunological phenotypes. In vitro tests confirmed that a few of the cytomegalovirus-associated TCR beta chains recognize cytomegalovirus antigens. A later analysis reported that several top co-occurrence clusters appeared linked to parvovirus B19, influenza, CMV and Epstein-Barr virus. The classifier was reported to diagnose cytomegalovirus status with high specificity and sensitivity in both the original cohort and the validation cohort. In a later genetic analysis, fewer N-insertions in productive TCRs were reported among donors in an Asian-associated ancestry cluster than the approximately 670-donor mean.

This receptor was taken from a woman under 40 in good health and CMV-seropositive. The sample was PBMCs. Recombination linked TRBV7-6 to TRBJ1-2, and perhaps TRBD1 as D gene, on 5 matching bases. The CDR3: CASSGPRAGGYTF. The nucleotides are TGTGCCAGCAGCGGGCCCAGGGCCGGGGGCTACACCTTC. The full variable domain, with segments outside the CDR3 supplied by the reference TRBV7-6 and TRBJ1-2 proteins, appears as GAGVSQSPRYKVTKRGQDVALRCDPISGHVSLYWYRQALGQGPEFLTYFNYEAQQDKSGLPNDRFSAERPEGSISTLTIQRTEQRDSAMYRCASSGPRAGGYTFGSGTRLTVV.